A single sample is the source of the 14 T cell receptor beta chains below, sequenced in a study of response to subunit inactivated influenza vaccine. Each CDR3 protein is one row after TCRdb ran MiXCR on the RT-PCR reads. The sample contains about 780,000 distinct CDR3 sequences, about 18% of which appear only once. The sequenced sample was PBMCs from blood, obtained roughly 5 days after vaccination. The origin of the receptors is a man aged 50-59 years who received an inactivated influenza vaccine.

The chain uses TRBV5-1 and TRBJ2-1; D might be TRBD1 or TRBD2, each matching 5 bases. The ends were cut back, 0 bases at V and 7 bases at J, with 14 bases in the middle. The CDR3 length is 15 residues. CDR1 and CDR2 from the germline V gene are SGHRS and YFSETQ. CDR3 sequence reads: CASSLGSSKGNEQFF. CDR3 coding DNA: TGCGCCAGCAGCTTGGGGTCTAGCAAGGGGAATGAGCAGTTCTTC.

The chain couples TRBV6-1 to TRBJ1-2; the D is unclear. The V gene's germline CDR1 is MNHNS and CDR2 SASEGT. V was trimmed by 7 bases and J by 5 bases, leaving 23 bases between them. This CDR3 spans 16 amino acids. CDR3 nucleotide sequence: TGTGCCAGCACACAAAACCTGGGTGTCAGCTCATATGGCTACACCTTC. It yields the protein CASTQNLGVSSYGYTF.

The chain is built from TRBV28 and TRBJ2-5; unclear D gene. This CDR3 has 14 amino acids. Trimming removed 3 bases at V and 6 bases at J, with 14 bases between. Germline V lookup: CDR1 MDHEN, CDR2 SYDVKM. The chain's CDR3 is CASSLVLQEKTQYF. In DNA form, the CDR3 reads TGTGCCAGCAGTTTGGTCCTCCAGGAAAAGACCCAGTACTTC.

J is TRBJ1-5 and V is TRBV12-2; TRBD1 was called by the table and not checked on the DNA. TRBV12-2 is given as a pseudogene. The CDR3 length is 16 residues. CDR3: CASRLAEHRGDQPQHF. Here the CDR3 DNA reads TGTGCAAGTCGCTTGGCCGAACATAGGGGTGATCAGCCCCAGCATTTT.

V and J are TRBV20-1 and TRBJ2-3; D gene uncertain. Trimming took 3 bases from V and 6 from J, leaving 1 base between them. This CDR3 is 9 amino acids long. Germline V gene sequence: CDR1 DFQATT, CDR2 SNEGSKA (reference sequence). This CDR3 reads CSARDTQYF. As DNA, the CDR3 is TGCAGTGCTAGGGATACGCAGTATTTT.

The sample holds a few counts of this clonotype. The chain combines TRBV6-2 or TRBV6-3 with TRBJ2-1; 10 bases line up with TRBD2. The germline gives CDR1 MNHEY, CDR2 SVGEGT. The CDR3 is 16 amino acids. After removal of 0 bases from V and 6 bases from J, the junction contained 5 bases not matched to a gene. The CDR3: CASSYSGSGGFNEQFF. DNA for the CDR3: TGTGCCAGCAGTTACTCGGGTAGCGGGGGGTTCAATGAGCAGTTCTTC.

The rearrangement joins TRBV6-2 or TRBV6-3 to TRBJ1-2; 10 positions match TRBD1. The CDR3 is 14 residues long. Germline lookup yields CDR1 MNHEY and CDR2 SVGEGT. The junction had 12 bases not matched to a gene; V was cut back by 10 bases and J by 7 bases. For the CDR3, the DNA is TGTGCCACCGCCGAATCGACAGGGGGCTTTGGCTACACCTTC. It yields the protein CATAESTGGFGYTF.

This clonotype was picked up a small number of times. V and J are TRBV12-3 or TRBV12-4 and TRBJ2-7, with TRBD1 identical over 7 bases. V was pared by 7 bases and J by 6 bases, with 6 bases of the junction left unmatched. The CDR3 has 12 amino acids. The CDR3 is CASKRQGFEQYF. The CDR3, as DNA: TGTGCCAGCAAGCGACAGGGCTTCGAGCAGTACTTC.

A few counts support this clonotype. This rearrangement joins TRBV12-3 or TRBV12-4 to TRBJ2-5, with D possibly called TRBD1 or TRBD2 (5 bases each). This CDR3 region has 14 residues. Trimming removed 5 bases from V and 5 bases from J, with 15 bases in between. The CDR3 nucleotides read TGTGCCAGCAGTCCCGGGACCCTCAAGGAGACCCAGTACTTC. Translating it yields CASSPGTLKETQYF.

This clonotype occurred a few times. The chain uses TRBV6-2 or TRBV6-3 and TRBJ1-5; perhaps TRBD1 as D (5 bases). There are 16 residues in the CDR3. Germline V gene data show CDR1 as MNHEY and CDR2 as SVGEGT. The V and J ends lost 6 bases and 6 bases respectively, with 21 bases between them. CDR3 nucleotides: TGTGCCAGCAGACCGTCAGGGAGAGGGGTGGCTCAGCCCCAGCATTTT. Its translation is CASRPSGRGVAQPQHF.

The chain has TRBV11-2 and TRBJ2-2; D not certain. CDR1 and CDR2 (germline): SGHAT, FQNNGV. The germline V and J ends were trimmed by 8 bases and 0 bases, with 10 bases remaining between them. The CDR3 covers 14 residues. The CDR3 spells CASGPQANTGELFF. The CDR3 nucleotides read TGTGCCAGCGGCCCTCAGGCGAACACCGGGGAGCTGTTTTTT.

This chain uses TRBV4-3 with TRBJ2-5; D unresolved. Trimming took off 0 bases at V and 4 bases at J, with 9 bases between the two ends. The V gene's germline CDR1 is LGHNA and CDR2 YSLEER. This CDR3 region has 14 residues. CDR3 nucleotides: TGCGCCAGCAGCCAAGATAATAGCCCAGAGACCCAGTACTTC. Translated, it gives CASSQDNSPETQYF.

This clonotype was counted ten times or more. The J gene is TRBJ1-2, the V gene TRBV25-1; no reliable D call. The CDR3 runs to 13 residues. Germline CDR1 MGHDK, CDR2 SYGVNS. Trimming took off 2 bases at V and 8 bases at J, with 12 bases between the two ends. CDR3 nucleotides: TGTGCCAGCAGTGAAAATAGACTGGGGGGCTACACCTTC. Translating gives CASSENRLGGYTF.

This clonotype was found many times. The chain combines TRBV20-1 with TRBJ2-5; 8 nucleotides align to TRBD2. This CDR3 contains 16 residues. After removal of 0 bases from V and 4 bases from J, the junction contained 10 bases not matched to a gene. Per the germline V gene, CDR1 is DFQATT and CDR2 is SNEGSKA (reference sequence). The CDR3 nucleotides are TGCAGTGCTAGAGACGTCATAGCGGGAACGGGAGAGACCCAGTACTTC. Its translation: CSARDVIAGTGETQYF.